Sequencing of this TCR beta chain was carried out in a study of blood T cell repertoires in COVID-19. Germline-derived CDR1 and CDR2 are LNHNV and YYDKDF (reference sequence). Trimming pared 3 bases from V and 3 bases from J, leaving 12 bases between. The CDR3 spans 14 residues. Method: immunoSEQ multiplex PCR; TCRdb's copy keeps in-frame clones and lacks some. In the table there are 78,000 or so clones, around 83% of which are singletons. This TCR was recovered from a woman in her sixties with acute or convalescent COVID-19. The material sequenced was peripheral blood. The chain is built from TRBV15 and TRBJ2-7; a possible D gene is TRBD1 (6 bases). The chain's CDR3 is CATSSEDRIYEQYF. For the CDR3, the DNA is TGTGCCACCAGCAGTGAGGACAGAATCTACGAGCAGTACTTC. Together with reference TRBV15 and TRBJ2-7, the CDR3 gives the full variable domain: DAMVIQNPRYQVTQFGKPVTLSCSQTLNHNVMYWYQQKSSQAPKLLFHYYDKDFNNEADTPDNFQSRRPNTSFCFLDIRSPGLGDTAMYLCATSSEDRIYEQYFGPGTRLTVT.